This T cell receptor (beta chain) was captured in a study of cytotoxic CD8 clonotypes in ibrutinib-treated CLL. The CDR3 length is 18 residues. V lost 1 base and J 4 bases, leaving 19 bases between the germline ends. CDR1 is KGHSH, CDR2 LQKENI, per germline. Using immunoSEQ multiplex PCR, the repertoire was profiled, and TCRdb retains in-frame clones only, with some absent. Altogether some 70,000 clones are present, 68% being singletons, with the ten largest covering approximately 6%. The chain links TRBV18 to TRBJ1-4; D not certain. The TCR was taken from a human donor with chronic lymphocytic leukemia. The sample in question was PBMCs, obtained after 12 months of ibrutinib treatment. CDR3 DNA sequence: TGTGCCAGCTCACCACGGGATCTTTCTAAGGCTGGTAATGAAAAACTGTTTTTT. Amino acids: CASSPRDLSKAGNEKLFF. The complete variable domain, with remaining parts taken from reference TRBV18 and TRBJ1-4, reads NAGVMQNPRHLVRRRGQEARLRCSPMKGHSHVYWYRQLPEEGLKFMVYLQKENIIDESGMPKERFSAEFPKEGPSILRIQQVVRGDSAAYFCASSPRDLSKAGNEKLFFGSGTQLSVL.